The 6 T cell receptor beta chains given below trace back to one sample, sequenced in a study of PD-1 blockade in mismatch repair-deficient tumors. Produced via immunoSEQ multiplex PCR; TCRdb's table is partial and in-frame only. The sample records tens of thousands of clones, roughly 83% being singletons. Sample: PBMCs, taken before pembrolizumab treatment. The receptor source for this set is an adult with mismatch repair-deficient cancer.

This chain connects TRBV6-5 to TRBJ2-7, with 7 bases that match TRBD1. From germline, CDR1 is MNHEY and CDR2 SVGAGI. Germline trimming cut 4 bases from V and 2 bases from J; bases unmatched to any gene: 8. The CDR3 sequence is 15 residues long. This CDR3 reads CASSSQGVGPYEQYF. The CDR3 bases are TGTGCCAGCAGTTCCCAGGGGGTTGGGCCCTACGAGCAGTACTTC.

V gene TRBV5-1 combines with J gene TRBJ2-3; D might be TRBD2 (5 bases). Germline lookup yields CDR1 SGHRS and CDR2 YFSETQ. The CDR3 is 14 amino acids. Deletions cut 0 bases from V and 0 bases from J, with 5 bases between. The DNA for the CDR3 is TGCGCCAGCAGCTTGGGGACTAGCACAGATACGCAGTATTTT. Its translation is CASSLGTSTDTQYF.

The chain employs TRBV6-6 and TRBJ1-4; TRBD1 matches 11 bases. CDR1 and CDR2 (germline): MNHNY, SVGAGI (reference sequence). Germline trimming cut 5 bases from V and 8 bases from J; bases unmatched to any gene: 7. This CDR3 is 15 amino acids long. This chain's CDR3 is CASSADRGRGEKLFF. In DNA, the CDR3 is TGTGCCAGCAGTGCGGACAGGGGGCGAGGGGAAAAACTGTTTTTT.

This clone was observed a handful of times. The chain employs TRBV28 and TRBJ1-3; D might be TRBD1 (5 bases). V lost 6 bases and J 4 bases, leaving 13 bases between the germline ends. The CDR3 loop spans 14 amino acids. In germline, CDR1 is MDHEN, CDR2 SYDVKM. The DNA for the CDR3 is TGTGCCAGCAGCCCACAGGTGGCAGGAAACACCATATATTTT. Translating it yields CASSPQVAGNTIYF.

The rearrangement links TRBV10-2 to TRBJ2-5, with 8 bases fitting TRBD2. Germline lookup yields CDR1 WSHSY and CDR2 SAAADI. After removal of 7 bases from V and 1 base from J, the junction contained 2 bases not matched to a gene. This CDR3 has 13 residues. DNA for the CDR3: TGCGCCAGCAAAACTAGCGGCCAAGAGACCCAGTACTTC. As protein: CASKTSGQETQYF.

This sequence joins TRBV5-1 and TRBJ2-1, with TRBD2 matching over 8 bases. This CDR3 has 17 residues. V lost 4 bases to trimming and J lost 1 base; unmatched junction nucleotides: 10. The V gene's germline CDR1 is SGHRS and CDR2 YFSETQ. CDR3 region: CASSPVAAGVSYNEQFF. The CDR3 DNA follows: TGCGCCAGCAGCCCGGTGGCAGCGGGAGTGTCCTACAATGAGCAGTTCTTC.